The 7 T cell receptor beta chains below all came from one sample that was sequenced in a study of response to subunit inactivated influenza vaccine. TCRdb ran MiXCR on the RT-PCR reads and lists one entry per CDR3 protein. The table has 710,000 or so distinct CDR3 sequences, around a sixth seen once. The starting material was PBMCs from blood, obtained approximately 13 days after vaccination. Every receptor here comes from a man in his forties or fifties who received an inactivated influenza vaccine.

This sequence joins TRBV11-2 and TRBJ2-7; perhaps TRBD2 as D (5 bases). Trimming left V 5 bases short and J 1 base short, with 9 bases between. Germline V gives CDR1 SGHAT, CDR2 FQNNGV. CDR3 length: 13 residues. This CDR3 is CASSVGLSYEQYF. Written as DNA, the CDR3 is TGTGCCAGCAGCGTAGGACTTTCCTACGAGCAGTACTTC.

V gene TRBV12-3 or TRBV12-4 combines with J gene TRBJ2-3; 11 nucleotides match TRBD2. J lost 6 bases, V lost 1 base, and 12 bases had no gene match. CDR3 length: 18 residues. The CDR3, as DNA: TGTGCCAGCAGTTTAGGTTGGAGGCTAGCGGGGGGTGGCGATACGCAGTATTTT. It codes for CASSLGWRLAGGGDTQYF.

This clonotype turned up a few times. V is TRBV12-3 or TRBV12-4 and J is TRBJ2-5; D gene unclear. The V and J ends lost 9 bases and 2 bases respectively, with 13 bases between them. This CDR3 comprises 13 residues. The CDR3 nucleotides are TGTGCCAGTCTGGGTCCTCCACAAGAGACCCAGTACTTC. Translating it yields CASLGPPQETQYF.

This clonotype was seen just once. The rearrangement joins TRBV7-7 to TRBJ2-1, with D tentatively TRBD2 (6 bases). This CDR3 is 16 amino acids long. Trimming took 5 bases from V and 2 from J, leaving 16 bases between them. Germline lookup yields CDR1 SSHAT and CDR2 FNYEAQ (reference sequence). CDR3 residues: CASSLSLAPPYNEQFF. As DNA, the CDR3 is TGTGCCAGCAGCCTATCCCTAGCGCCCCCCTACAATGAGCAGTTCTTC. Using reference TRBV7-7 and TRBJ2-1 for the parts outside the CDR3, the full variable domain is GAGVSQSPRYKVTKRGQDVTLRCDPISSHATLYWYQQALGQGPEFLTYFNYEAQPDKSGLPSDRFSAERPEGSISTLTIQRTEQRDSAMYRCASSLSLAPPYNEQFFGPGTRLTVL.

This clonotype has only a few counts. V gene TRBV5-6 combines with J gene TRBJ1-4, with D possibly TRBD1 on 5 matching bases. Germline-derived CDR1 and CDR2 are SGHDT and YYEEEE. Trimming left V 4 bases short and J 2 bases short, with 12 bases between. The CDR3 is 15 residues long. The CDR3 nucleotides are TGTGCCAGCAGCATCCGGGCAGGGACTAATGAAAAACTGTTTTTT. Its protein is CASSIRAGTNEKLFF.

This clonotype was picked up a small number of times. The V gene is TRBV5-1, the J gene TRBJ2-7, with D perhaps matching TRBD2 (6 bases). The CDR3 contains 14 residues. The germline CDR1 and CDR2 sequences are SGHRS and YFSETQ. With 0 bases removed from V and 4 bases from J, the gap between germline ends came to 11 bases. DNA for the CDR3: TGCGCCAGCAGCTTGGCGGGAGAACGGTACGAGCAGTACTTC. Protein product: CASSLAGERYEQYF.

This rearrangement joins TRBV10-3 to TRBJ2-7; D might be TRBD1 (5 bases). V was trimmed by 9 bases and J by 2 bases, leaving 11 bases between them. The CDR3 spans 12 residues. Germline CDR1 is ENHRY and CDR2 is SYGVKD. In DNA, the CDR3 is TGTGCCATAACTGACAGTCCCTACGAGCAGTACTTC. Its protein is CAITDSPYEQYF.